This TCR beta chain was found in a study of human T cells and chemical hapten exposure. Background on the study: Alopecia areata, totalis or universalis affected patients who were mostly female.

The time point was: patch test 1, 2 weeks after DPC sensitization. Sample treatment: therapeutic diphenylcyclopropenone sensitization with weekly scalp DPC. The V and J ends lost 5 bases and 3 bases, in that order; junction bases with no gene match: 10. The CDR3 is 16 residues long. The germline V gene encodes CDR1 SGDLS and CDR2 YYNGEE. This clonotype appeared many times. One entry per CDR3 protein results from TCRdb running MiXCR on the RACE reads. The data contain around 380,000 distinct CDR3 sequences, approximately 4.4% of them singletons. The material sequenced was whole blood, taken in connection with sensitization to the hapten diphenylcyclopropenone (DPC). The TCR comes from a woman aged 50 to 65 with alopecia areata. Some clones in this sample may be carry-over from other donors' samples. The genes are TRBV9 and TRBJ2-3, with TRBD2 matching over 9 bases. The CDR3: CASSALRLAATDTQYF. DNA for the CDR3: TGTGCCAGCAGTGCCCTCAGACTAGCGGCTACAGATACGCAGTATTTT.